This TCR beta chain was identified in a study of chemoradiotherapy in HPV16-positive cancers (dated by TCRdb to the early 2020s). Study-level background: Functional T-cell assays on cells from two HPV16-positive patients defined candidate HPV-specific T-cell clones and common TCR motifs. The candidate HPV-specific TCRs and motifs were subsequently tracked in TCR repertoires obtained from approximately 86 patients with HPV-related cancers. Whether T-cell immunity against the HPV oncoproteins E6 and E7 changes during chemoradiotherapy and whether survival is affected by this immunity were examined in the study.

Concerning this clone itself: The antigen it recognizes is unknown. No much larger clone exists at a distance of one base, and base qualities are not known.

Trimming removed 6 bases from V and 1 base from J, leaving 15 bases between the germline ends. From cysteine to phenylalanine, the CDR3 is 15 amino acids long. CDR3 DNA is the only sequence kept; it has 45 bases, read in frame from the first base. Taken from the germline V gene, the CDR1 and CDR2 loops are KGHSH and LQKENI. On the study overall, not on this receptor specifically: Expansion of candidate HPV-specific clones and E7-related TCR motifs was observed in the tumor microenvironment during treatment, whereas no such expansion was observed for non-HPV-specific T cells. The functional definition of HPV-specific T cells was derived from only a couple of HPV16-positive patients, and the survival association was reported for HPV16-positive patients. In HPV16-positive patients, expansion of HPV-responsive T cells during chemoradiotherapy was found to be associated with improved recurrence-free survival.

Libraries were prepared through the immunoSEQ multiplex PCR assay. This is the immuneACCESS table as TCRdb keeps it, with only in-frame sequences that have V and J called. A part of the clones is gone; compared with another copy, unresolved V genes explain less than half, and the rest is unexplained. This sample holds more than 12,000 clones; around 90% were observed only once. About 2.5% of the sample lies in the top ten. Repertoires were sampled multiple times during chemoradiotherapy, which allowed clonal expansion in the tumor microenvironment to be followed. This receptor was identified in a human donor with HPV-associated anogenital cancer. This material consisted of blood, taken from a patient who underwent chemoradiotherapy. The chain links TRBV18 with TRBJ1-1; TRBD1 is a possible D gene, resting on 5 matching bases. CDR3 reads: CASSPGTGGNTEAFF. The base sequence is TGTGCCAGCTCCCCAGGTACAGGAGGGAACACTGAAGCTTTCTTT.